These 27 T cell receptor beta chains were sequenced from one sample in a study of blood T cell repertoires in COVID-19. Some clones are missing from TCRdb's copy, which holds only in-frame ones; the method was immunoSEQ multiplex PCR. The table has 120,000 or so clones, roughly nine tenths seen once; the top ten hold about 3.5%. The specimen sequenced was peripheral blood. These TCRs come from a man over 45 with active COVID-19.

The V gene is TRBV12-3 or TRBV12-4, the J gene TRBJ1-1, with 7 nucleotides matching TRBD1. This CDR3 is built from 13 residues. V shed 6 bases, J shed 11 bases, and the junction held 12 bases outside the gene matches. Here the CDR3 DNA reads TGTGCCAGCAGCTCTAAACAACAGGGGCCCGCTTTCTTT. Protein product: CASSSKQQGPAFF.

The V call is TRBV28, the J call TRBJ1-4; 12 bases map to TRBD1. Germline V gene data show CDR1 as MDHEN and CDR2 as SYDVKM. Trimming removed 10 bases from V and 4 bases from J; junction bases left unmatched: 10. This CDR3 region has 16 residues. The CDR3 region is CATGDRGRGVNEKLFF. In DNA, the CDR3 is TGTGCCACCGGGGACAGGGGGCGGGGGGTTAATGAAAAACTGTTTTTT.

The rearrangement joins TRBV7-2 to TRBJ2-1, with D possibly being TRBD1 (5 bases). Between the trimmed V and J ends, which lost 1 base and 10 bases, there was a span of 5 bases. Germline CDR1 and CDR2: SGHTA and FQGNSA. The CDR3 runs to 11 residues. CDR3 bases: TGTGCCAGCAGCTTAGGGGGCGAGCAGTTCTTC. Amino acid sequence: CASSLGGEQFF.

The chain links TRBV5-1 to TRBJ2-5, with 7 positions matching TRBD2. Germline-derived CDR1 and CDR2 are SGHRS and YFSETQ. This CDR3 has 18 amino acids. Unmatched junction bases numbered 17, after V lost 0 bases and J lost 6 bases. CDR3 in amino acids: CASSLAQAGLTFGKTQYF. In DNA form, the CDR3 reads TGCGCCAGCAGCTTGGCCCAAGCGGGACTGACGTTTGGCAAGACCCAGTACTTC.

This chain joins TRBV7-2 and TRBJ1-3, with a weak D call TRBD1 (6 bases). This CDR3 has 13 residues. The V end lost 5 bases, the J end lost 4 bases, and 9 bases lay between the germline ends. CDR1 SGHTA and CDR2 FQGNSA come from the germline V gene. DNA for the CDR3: TGTGCCAGCAGCCCGGGACACGGAAACACCATATATTTT. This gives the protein CASSPGHGNTIYF.

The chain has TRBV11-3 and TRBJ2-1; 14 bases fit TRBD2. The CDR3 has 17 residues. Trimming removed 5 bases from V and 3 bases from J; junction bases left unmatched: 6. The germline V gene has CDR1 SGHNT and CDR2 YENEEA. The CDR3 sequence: CASSIGTSGGLYNEQFF. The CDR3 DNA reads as TGTGCCAGCAGCATTGGGACTAGCGGGGGCCTCTACAATGAGCAGTTCTTC.

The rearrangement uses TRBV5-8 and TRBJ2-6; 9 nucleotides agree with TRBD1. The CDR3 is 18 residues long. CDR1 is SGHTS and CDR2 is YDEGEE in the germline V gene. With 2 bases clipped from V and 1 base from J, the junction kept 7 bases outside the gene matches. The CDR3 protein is CASSFHRGLSSGANVLTF. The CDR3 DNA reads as TGTGCCAGCAGCTTCCACAGGGGGCTTTCATCTGGGGCCAACGTCCTGACTTTC.

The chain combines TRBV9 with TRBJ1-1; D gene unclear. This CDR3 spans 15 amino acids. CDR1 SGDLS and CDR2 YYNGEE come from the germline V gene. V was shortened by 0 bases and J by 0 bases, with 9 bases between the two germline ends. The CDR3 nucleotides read TGTGCCAGCAGCGTAGCTGGGGAGTTGAACACTGAAGCTTTCTTT. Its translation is CASSVAGELNTEAFF.

The CDR3 region has the DNA TGTGCCAGCACCCACCGAGGAGATACGCAGTATTTT. Its translation: CASTHRGDTQYF. J is TRBJ2-3 and V is TRBV7-9; D is unclear. CDR1 and CDR2 (germline): SEHNR, FQNEAQ (reference sequence). Trimming left V 7 bases short and J 5 bases short, with 10 bases between. The CDR3 contains 12 residues.

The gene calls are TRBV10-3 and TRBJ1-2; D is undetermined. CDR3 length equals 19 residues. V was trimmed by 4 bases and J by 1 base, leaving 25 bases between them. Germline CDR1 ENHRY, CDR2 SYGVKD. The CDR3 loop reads CAISGRMWRVGLHNYGYTF. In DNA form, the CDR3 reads TGTGCCATCAGTGGGAGAATGTGGCGGGTGGGGTTACATAACTATGGCTACACCTTC.

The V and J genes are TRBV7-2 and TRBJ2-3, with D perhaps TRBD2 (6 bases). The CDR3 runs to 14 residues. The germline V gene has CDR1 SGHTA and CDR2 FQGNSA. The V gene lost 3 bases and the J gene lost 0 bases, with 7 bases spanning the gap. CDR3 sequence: CASSFSGSTDTQYF. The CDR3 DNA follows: TGTGCCAGCAGCTTTAGCGGAAGCACAGATACGCAGTATTTT.

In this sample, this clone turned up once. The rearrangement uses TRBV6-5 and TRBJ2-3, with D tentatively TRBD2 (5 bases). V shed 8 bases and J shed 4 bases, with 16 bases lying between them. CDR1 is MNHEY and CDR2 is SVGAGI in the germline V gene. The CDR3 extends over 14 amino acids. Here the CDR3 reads CASWTGLGADTQYF. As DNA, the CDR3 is TGTGCCAGCTGGACTGGGTTGGGCGCAGATACGCAGTATTTT.

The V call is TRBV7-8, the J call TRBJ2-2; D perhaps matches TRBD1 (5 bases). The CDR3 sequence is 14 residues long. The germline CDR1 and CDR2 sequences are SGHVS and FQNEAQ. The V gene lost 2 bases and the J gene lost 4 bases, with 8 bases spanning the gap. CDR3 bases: TGTGCCAGCAGCTTACAGGGCTTCACCGGGGAGCTGTTTTTT. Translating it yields CASSLQGFTGELFF.

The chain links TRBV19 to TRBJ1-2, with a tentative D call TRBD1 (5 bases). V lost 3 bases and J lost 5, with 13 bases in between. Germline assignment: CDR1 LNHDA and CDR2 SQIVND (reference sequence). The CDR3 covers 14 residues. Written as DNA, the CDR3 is TGTGCCAGTAGTATTCCCAGGGATGTATATGGCTACACCTTC. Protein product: CASSIPRDVYGYTF.

DNA for the CDR3: TGTGCCAGCAGCGTAGAAGGGAGCGGGAAGTACAATGAGCAGTTCTTC. Protein product: CASSVEGSGKYNEQFF. The gene calls are TRBV9 and TRBJ2-1; 7 bases map to TRBD2. Germline CDR1 SGDLS, CDR2 YYNGEE. There are 16 residues in the CDR3. The J segment lost 4 bases and the V segment lost 0 bases, leaving 7 bases of the junction unmatched. Supplemented by reference TRBV9 and TRBJ2-1, the full variable domain reads DSGVTQTPKHLITATGQRVTLRCSPRSGDLSVYWYQQSLDQGLQFLIQYYNGEERAKGNILERFSAQQFPDLHSELNLSSLELGDSALYFCASSVEGSGKYNEQFFGPGTRLTVL.

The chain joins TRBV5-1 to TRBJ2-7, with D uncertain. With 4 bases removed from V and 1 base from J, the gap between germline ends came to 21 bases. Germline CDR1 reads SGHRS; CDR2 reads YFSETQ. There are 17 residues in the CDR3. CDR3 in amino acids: CASSNNPGSSNSYEQYF. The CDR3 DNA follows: TGCGCCAGCAGCAACAACCCCGGGTCGTCCAATTCCTACGAGCAGTACTTC.

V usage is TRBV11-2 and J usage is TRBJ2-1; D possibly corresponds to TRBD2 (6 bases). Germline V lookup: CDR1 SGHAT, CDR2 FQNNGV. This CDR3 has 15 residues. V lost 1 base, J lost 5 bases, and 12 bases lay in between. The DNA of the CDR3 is TGTGCCAGCAGCTTAGCAACTAGCTCTAACAATGAGCAGTTCTTC. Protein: CASSLATSSNNEQFF.

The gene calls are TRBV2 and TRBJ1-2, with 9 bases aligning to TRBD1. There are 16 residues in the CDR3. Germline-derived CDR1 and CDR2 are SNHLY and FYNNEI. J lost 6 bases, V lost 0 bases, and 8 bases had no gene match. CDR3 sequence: CASSEAIRDRANGYTF. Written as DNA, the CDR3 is TGTGCCAGCAGTGAAGCGATTAGGGACAGGGCGAATGGCTACACCTTC.

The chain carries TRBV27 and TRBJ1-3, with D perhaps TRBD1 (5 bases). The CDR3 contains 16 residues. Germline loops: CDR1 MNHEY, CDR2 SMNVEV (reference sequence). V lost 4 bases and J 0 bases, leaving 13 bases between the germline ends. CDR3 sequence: CASSSQWGLSGNTIYF. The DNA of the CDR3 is TGTGCCAGCAGTTCCCAGTGGGGCCTCTCTGGAAACACCATATATTTT.

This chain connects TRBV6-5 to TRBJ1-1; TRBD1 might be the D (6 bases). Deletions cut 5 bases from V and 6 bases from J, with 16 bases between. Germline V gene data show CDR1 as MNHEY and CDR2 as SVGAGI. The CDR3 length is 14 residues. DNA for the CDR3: TGTGCCAGCAGTCAGGGGTATACCAACGCTGAAGCTTTCTTT. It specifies CASSQGYTNAEAFF.

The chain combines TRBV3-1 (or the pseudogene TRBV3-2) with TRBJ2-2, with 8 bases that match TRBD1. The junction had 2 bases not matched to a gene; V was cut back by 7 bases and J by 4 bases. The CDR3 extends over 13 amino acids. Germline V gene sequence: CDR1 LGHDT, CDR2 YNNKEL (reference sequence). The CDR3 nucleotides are TGTGCCAGCACGACAGGGGCCACCGGGGAGCTGTTTTTT. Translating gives CASTTGATGELFF.

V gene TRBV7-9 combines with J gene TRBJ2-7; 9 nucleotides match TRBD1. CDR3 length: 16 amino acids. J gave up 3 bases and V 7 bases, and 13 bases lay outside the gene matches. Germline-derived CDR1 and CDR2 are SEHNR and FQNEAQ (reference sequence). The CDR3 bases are TGTGCCAGCACCCCCGAAACTGGGACAGGGAACTACGAGCAGTACTTC. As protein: CASTPETGTGNYEQYF.

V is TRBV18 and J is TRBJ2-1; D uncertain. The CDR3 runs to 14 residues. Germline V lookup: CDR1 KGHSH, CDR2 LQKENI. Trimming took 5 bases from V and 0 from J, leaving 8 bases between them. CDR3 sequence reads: CASSEVRSYNEQFF. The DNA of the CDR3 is TGTGCCAGCTCAGAGGTGCGCTCCTACAATGAGCAGTTCTTC.

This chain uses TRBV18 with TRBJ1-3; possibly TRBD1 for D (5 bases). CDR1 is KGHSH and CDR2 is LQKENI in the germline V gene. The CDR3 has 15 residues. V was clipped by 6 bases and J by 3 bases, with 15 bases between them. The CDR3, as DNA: TGTGCCAGCTCCCCAAGCCGGGGGAGTGGAAACACCATATATTTT. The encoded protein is CASSPSRGSGNTIYF.

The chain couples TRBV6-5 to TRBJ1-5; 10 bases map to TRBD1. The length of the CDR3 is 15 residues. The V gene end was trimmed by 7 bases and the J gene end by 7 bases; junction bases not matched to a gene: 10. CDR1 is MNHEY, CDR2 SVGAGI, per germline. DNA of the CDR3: TGTGCCAGCACCCGGCGGGACAGGGGATTCCAGCCCCAGCATTTT. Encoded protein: CASTRRDRGFQPQHF.

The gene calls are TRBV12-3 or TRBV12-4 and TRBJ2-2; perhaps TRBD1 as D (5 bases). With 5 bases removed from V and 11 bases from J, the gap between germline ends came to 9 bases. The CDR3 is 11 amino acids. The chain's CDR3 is CASSQGGELFF. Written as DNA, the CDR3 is TGTGCCAGCAGTCAGGGCGGCGAGCTGTTTTTT.

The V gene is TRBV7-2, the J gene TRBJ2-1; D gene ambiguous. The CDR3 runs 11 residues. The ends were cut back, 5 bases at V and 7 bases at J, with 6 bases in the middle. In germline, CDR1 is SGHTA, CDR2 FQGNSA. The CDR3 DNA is TGTGCCAGCAGCAATCCAAATGAGCAGTTCTTC. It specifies CASSNPNEQFF.